Below, 20 T cell receptor beta chains from the same sample are listed, as sequenced in a study of blood T cells in healthy people across ages. Through a sample-barcoded 5' primer and a J-beta primer mix, a second PCR was run for roughly 7 to 12 cycles. One entry per CDR3 protein, called by TCRdb with MiXCR from the 5' RACE reads. The sample has approximately 800,000 distinct CDR3 sequences, 20% to 25% seen once; the top ten hold roughly 3.5%. These records were also assigned to another study, of T cells of mothers and their children.

Sequencing was performed on blood. The source of these receptors is a boy aged 5-17 years in good health.

In this sample, this clonotype turned up a few times. V is TRBV20-1 and J is TRBJ2-1; 10 bases are a match to TRBD2. The V and J ends lost 5 bases and 4 bases, in that order; junction bases with no gene match: 8. CDR1 and CDR2 (germline): DFQATT, SNEGSKA (reference sequence). The CDR3 is 15 residues long. This CDR3 reads CSAPGPGLAYNEQFF. The CDR3 DNA is TGCAGTGCTCCAGGCCCGGGACTAGCGTACAATGAGCAGTTCTTC.

This chain joins TRBV9 and TRBJ2-3; D is undetermined. The CDR3 has 12 amino acids. V was cut by 3 bases and J by 5 bases, with 7 bases left in between. The germline CDR1 and CDR2 sequences are SGDLS and YYNGEE. The CDR3 DNA reads TGTGCCAGCAGCGAATGGGGAGATACGCAGTATTTT. Amino acid sequence: CASSEWGDTQYF. Looking up the rest from reference TRBV9 and TRBJ2-3 gives the full variable domain: DSGVTQTPKHLITATGQRVTLRCSPRSGDLSVYWYQQSLDQGLQFLIQYYNGEERAKGNILERFSAQQFPDLHSELNLSSLELGDSALYFCASSEWGDTQYFGPGTRLTVL.

V is TRBV10-3 and J is TRBJ1-2; D gene uncertain. Germline assignment: CDR1 ENHRY and CDR2 SYGVKD. Trimming stripped 11 bases from V and 0 bases from J, with 13 bases between. CDR3 length equals 13 residues. The chain's CDR3 is CAANGRSNYGYTF. Here the CDR3 DNA reads TGTGCCGCCAACGGCAGATCTAACTATGGCTACACCTTC.

The V and J genes are TRBV20-1 and TRBJ2-2; tentatively, D is TRBD2 (7 bases). This CDR3 has 15 residues. Trimming shortened V by 1 base and J by 2 bases, and 11 bases separated the two germline ends. Germline values: CDR1 DFQATT, CDR2 SNEGSKA (reference sequence). The CDR3 bases are TGCAGTGCTAGAGTGGGGGGGCGCAACACCGGGGAGCTGTTTTTT. Translation: CSARVGGRNTGELFF.

This chain connects TRBV2 to TRBJ2-1; tentatively, D is TRBD2 (5 bases). CDR3 length: 11 residues. Germline assignment: CDR1 SNHLY and CDR2 FYNNEI. V was clipped by 7 bases and J by 9 bases, with 10 bases between them. The chain's CDR3 is CASTLALEQFF. The DNA for the CDR3 is TGTGCCAGCACTCTAGCTCTTGAGCAGTTCTTC.

A few counts support this clonotype. The V and J genes are TRBV19 and TRBJ2-3, with 10 bases identical to TRBD1. CDR1 and CDR2 from the germline V gene are LNHDA and SQIVND (reference sequence). Trimming took 11 bases from V and 2 from J; bases not matched to a gene: 4. There are 13 residues in the CDR3. The CDR3 sequence is CACGTGVTDTQYF. In nucleotides, the CDR3 is TGTGCCTGCGGGACAGGGGTCACAGATACGCAGTATTTT.

The chain combines TRBV2 with TRBJ2-6, with D unclear. V was pared by 0 bases and J by 2 bases, with 5 bases between. The CDR3 length is 15 residues. Germline loops: CDR1 SNHLY, CDR2 FYNNEI. The CDR3 sequence: CASSEALPGANVLTF. Written as DNA, the CDR3 is TGTGCCAGCAGTGAAGCGCTTCCTGGGGCCAACGTCCTGACTTTC.

V gene TRBV2 combines with J gene TRBJ2-7; D perhaps matches TRBD1 (5 bases). Germline-derived CDR1 and CDR2 are SNHLY and FYNNEI. V was clipped by 10 bases and J by 2 bases, with 15 bases between them. The CDR3 consists of 13 residues. CDR3 DNA: TGTGCCAACACGGGCAGGGATCCCTACGAGCAGTACTTC. It codes for CANTGRDPYEQYF.

This clonotype was counted ten times or more. The V call is TRBV5-1, the J call TRBJ2-2; the D gene could be TRBD1 or TRBD2 (5 bases each). The CDR3 consists of 15 residues. Trimming cost V 4 bases and J 6 bases, with 16 bases left between them. Per the germline V gene, CDR1 is SGHRS and CDR2 is YFSETQ. The CDR3 loop reads CASSLGPRYPGELFF. CDR3 DNA sequence: TGCGCCAGCAGCCTGGGACCACGGTACCCCGGGGAGCTGTTTTTT.

The chain carries TRBV20-1 and TRBJ2-2; 11 nucleotides line up with TRBD2. The CDR3 extends over 18 amino acids. Trimming removed 8 bases from V and 0 bases from J; junction bases left unmatched: 14. Germline V gene sequence: CDR1 DFQATT, CDR2 SNEGSKA (reference sequence). The DNA for the CDR3 is TGCAGTCCCTCTTTCCCGCTAGCGGGGGGCACGAACACCGGGGAGCTGTTTTTT. It specifies CSPSFPLAGGTNTGELFF.

The chain uses TRBV4-1 and TRBJ1-2; 7 positions match TRBD1. Per germline, CDR1 MGHRA and CDR2 YSYEKL. The CDR3 runs to 15 residues. V lost 1 base, J lost 5 bases, and 7 bases stayed unmatched. CDR3 nucleotides: TGCGCCAGCAGCCAAGGAATCCGGGACAGTTATGGCTACACCTTC. Its protein is CASSQGIRDSYGYTF.

The chain has TRBV6-5 and TRBJ2-1, with D unclear. Judging by the DNA end, TRBJ2-7 fits better; the J call may be wrong. Per the germline V gene, CDR1 is MNHEY and CDR2 is SVGAGI. The CDR3 runs to 16 residues. CDR3 protein: CASSSHIPYLFYEQYF. The CDR3 DNA follows: TGTGCCAGCAGTTCCCACATTCCGTATTTATTTTACGAGCAGTACTTC.

This chain joins TRBV29-1 and TRBJ1-2; no clear D. Germline V gene lookup returns CDR1 SQVTM and CDR2 ANQGSEA. CDR3 length: 12 amino acids. Trimming cost V 3 bases and J 6 bases, with 11 bases left between them. For the CDR3, the DNA is TGCAGCGTTGAGGGGTTGGCCGATGGCTACACCTTC. Amino acid sequence: CSVEGLADGYTF.

This clonotype was seen a few times. This rearrangement joins TRBV7-9 to TRBJ1-1; tentatively, D is TRBD1 (6 bases). V was cut by 5 bases and J by 8 bases, with 18 bases left in between. The CDR3 is 14 residues long. Looked up from germline, CDR1 is SEHNR and CDR2 is FQNEAQ (reference sequence). The CDR3 DNA sequence: TGTGCCAGCAGCCGTCCCGGGACATTCCCCGAAGCTTTCTTT. Its protein is CASSRPGTFPEAFF.

This chain uses TRBV28 with TRBJ2-1; no reliable D call. Germline V gene data show CDR1 as MDHEN and CDR2 as SYDVKM. Deletions cut 7 bases from V and 4 bases from J, with 14 bases between. There are 14 residues in the CDR3. As DNA, the CDR3 is TGTGCCAGCACCCCCGGAGTTCGGTACAATGAGCAGTTCTTC. Encoded protein: CASTPGVRYNEQFF. The full variable domain, rest sourced from reference TRBV28 and TRBJ2-1, is DVKVTQSSRYLVKRTGEKVFLECVQDMDHENMFWYRQDPGLGLRLIYFSYDVKMKEKGDIPEGYSVSREKKERFSLILESASTNQTSMYLCASTPGVRYNEQFFGPGTRLTVL.

This clonotype was detected only a few times. The chain combines TRBV2 with TRBJ2-3, with 8 bases fitting TRBD2. Losses at the gene ends were 6 bases for V and 0 bases for J; bases not matched to a gene: 5. The CDR3 spans 15 residues. Germline values: CDR1 SNHLY, CDR2 FYNNEI. CDR3 loop: CASRRASGSTDTQYF. In DNA, the CDR3 is TGTGCCAGCAGGCGGGCTAGCGGGAGCACAGATACGCAGTATTTT.

The rearrangement uses TRBV20-1 and TRBJ2-5; TRBD1 might be the D (5 bases). The length of the CDR3 is 13 residues. Germline values: CDR1 DFQATT, CDR2 SNEGSKA (reference sequence). Trimming left V 4 bases short and J 4 bases short, with 13 bases between. The CDR3 DNA sequence: TGCAGTGCTACCGACCAGGGCGGAGAGACCCAGTACTTC. This translates into CSATDQGGETQYF.

This clonotype has only a few counts. J is TRBJ2-2 and V is TRBV4-1, with D hard to call. V gave up 4 bases and J gave up 6 bases, with 6 bases separating them. The CDR3 spans 12 residues. The V gene's germline CDR1 is MGHRA and CDR2 YSYEKL. The CDR3 region has the DNA TGCGCCAGCAGCCTGGATGCCGGGGAGCTGTTTTTT. Translating gives CASSLDAGELFF.

The chain joins TRBV4-3 to TRBJ2-7; 10 bases align to TRBD2. Germline V gives CDR1 LGHNA, CDR2 YSLEER. This CDR3 is 15 amino acids long. The trim removed 4 bases at V and 1 base at J, leaving 4 bases unmatched. CDR3 DNA sequence: TGCGCCAGCAGCCCTAGCGGGGGCCCGTCCTACGAGCAGTACTTC. As protein: CASSPSGGPSYEQYF.

The chain recombines TRBV29-1 with TRBJ2-1; D is ambiguous. The germline gives CDR1 SQVTM, CDR2 ANQGSEA. V gave up 3 bases and J gave up 3 bases, with 9 bases separating them. This CDR3 spans 13 amino acids. DNA for the CDR3: TGCAGCGTTGAGCGGAGTCGCTACAATGAGCAGTTCTTC. Translating it yields CSVERSRYNEQFF.